Shown below are 6 T cell receptor beta chains from a single sample sequenced in a study of Ad26.COV2.S vaccination and SARS-CoV-2 variants. The repertoire was sequenced with immunoSEQ multiplex PCR; TCRdb's copy has only in-frame clones and lacks some. The data hold around 400,000 clones, with around nine tenths observed a single time. Indicated treatment: some 19 received Ad26.COV2.S at low or high dose, single or two shots; about 5 received placebo; per-sample allocation not given. Sampling took place 63 days after the first vaccine or placebo injection. The sample in question was peripheral blood, obtained in a trial of Ad26.COV2.S vaccine versus placebo. These receptors came from a person between 18 and 59 years old who received the Ad26.COV2.S COVID-19 vaccine or a placebo.

In this sample, this clone turned up a few times. V gene TRBV10-2 combines with J gene TRBJ1-2, with D unclear. Trimming took 2 bases from V and 2 from J, leaving 6 bases between them. The CDR3 has 13 amino acids. Germline-derived CDR1 and CDR2 are WSHSY and SAAADI. CDR3 DNA sequence: TGCGCCAGCAGTGAGATACCCAACTATGGCTACACCTTC. This sequence encodes CASSEIPNYGYTF.

The rearrangement joins TRBV12-3 or TRBV12-4 to TRBJ2-5; D unclear. This CDR3 has 12 residues. V was cut by 3 bases and J by 7 bases, with 9 bases left in between. The CDR3 nucleotides read TGTGCCAGCAGTTTCGTTGAAGGGACCCAGTACTTC. Translating it yields CASSFVEGTQYF.

The chain has TRBV7-9 and TRBJ2-7, with 8 bases identical to TRBD1. The CDR3 spans 14 residues. V was pared by 2 bases and J by 7 bases, with 7 bases of the junction left unmatched. Germline V lookup: CDR1 SEHNR, CDR2 FQNEAQ (reference sequence). In DNA form, the CDR3 reads TGTGCCAGCAGCTTACACTTCAGGGGGCAAGAGCAGTACTTC. It yields the protein CASSLHFRGQEQYF. Supplemented by reference TRBV7-9 and TRBJ2-7, the full variable domain reads DTGVSQNPRHKITKRGQNVTFRCDPISEHNRLYWYRQTLGQGPEFLTYFQNEAQLEKSRLLSDRFSAERPKGSFSTLEIQRTEQGDSAMYLCASSLHFRGQEQYFGPGTRLTVT.

The gene calls are TRBV29-1 and TRBJ2-5; the match to TRBD2 covers 8 bases. Germline trimming cut 4 bases from V and 2 bases from J; bases unmatched to any gene: 3. The CDR3 loop spans 13 amino acids. The V gene's germline CDR1 is SQVTM and CDR2 ANQGSEA. Written as DNA, the CDR3 is TGCAGCGTTGGGGGGACTAGTCAAGAGACCCAGTACTTC. Amino acid sequence: CSVGGTSQETQYF.

V usage is TRBV4-3 and J usage is TRBJ2-1; 9 nucleotides agree with TRBD2. CDR3 length: 19 residues. The ends lost 0 bases at V and 6 bases at J; junction bases unmatched: 15. The germline V gene has CDR1 LGHNA and CDR2 YSLEER. In nucleotides, the CDR3 is TGCGCCAGCAGCCAAGACCCTAGCGGGACCCACTCGCCCCTCAATGAGCAGTTCTTC. It specifies CASSQDPSGTHSPLNEQFF.

As to this clone: This sample includes further DNA sequences coding for the same CDR3. The chain links TRBV28 to TRBJ2-6; D gene uncertain. The germline V gene encodes CDR1 MDHEN and CDR2 SYDVKM. V lost 5 bases, J lost 0 bases, and 2 bases lay in between. This CDR3 is 13 amino acids long. The CDR3 spells CASSLSGANVLTF. DNA of the CDR3: TGTGCCAGCAGTCTCTCTGGGGCCAACGTCCTGACTTTC.